This passage covers 17 T cell receptor beta chains from one sample sequenced in a study of technical replicates of blood from a handful of donors. Clones were sequenced by immunoSEQ multiplex PCR, and TCRdb holds only the in-frame ones, with some missing. This table has around 69,000 clones, 86% appearing once. The sequencing input was PBMCs. The receptors were gathered from a human donor in good health. Some clones in this sample may be carry-over from other donors' samples.

The chain uses TRBV6-5 and TRBJ1-1; tentatively, D is TRBD1 (5 bases). Germline CDR1 is MNHEY and CDR2 is SVGAGI. The CDR3 contains 16 residues. The V end lost 2 bases, the J end lost 2 bases, and 15 bases lay between the germline ends. CDR3 DNA sequence: TGTGCCAGCAGTTACCGGGGGAGGGGTCCTAACACTGAAGCTTTCTTT. Its translation: CASSYRGRGPNTEAFF.

The chain combines TRBV11-2 with TRBJ2-1, with D possibly TRBD1 on 5 matching bases. CDR3 size: 16 residues. Per the germline V gene, CDR1 is SGHAT and CDR2 is FQNNGV. Trimming took off 0 bases at V and 3 bases at J, with 12 bases between the two ends. The CDR3 spells CASSLDMSGNYNEQFF. The CDR3 bases are TGTGCCAGCAGCTTAGACATGTCAGGGAACTACAATGAGCAGTTCTTC.

This clone was observed a few times. The V call is TRBV5-1, the J call TRBJ1-2; 7 bases are shared with TRBD1. V dropped 0 bases and J dropped 5; count of bases not matched to a gene: 4. Germline CDR1 is SGHRS and CDR2 is YFSETQ. This CDR3 is built from 14 residues. CDR3 nucleotides: TGCGCCAGCAGCTTGGCCTCAGGGGGGTATGGCTACACCTTC. Amino acids: CASSLASGGYGYTF.

This clone appeared a single time. The genes are TRBV15 and TRBJ2-1; D is undetermined. The CDR3 extends over 13 amino acids. The germline V gene has CDR1 LNHNV and CDR2 YYDKDF (reference sequence). Trimming cost V 1 base and J 6 bases, with 7 bases left between them. CDR3 protein: CATSRGPTNEQFF. The CDR3 coding sequence is TGTGCCACCAGCAGAGGGCCCACCAATGAGCAGTTCTTC.

CDR3 sequence: CASSLVPSGSSYEQYF. CDR3 DNA: TGCGCCAGCAGCTTGGTTCCTAGCGGGAGCTCCTACGAGCAGTACTTC. This chain links TRBV5-1 with TRBJ2-7; the match to TRBD2 covers 10 bases. The germline CDR1 and CDR2 sequences are SGHRS and YFSETQ. The CDR3 totals 16 residues. V gave up 0 bases and J gave up 0 bases; unmatched junction bases: 3.

The rearrangement uses TRBV7-9 and TRBJ1-5; maybe TRBD1 (5 bases). This CDR3 has 15 residues. V was pared by 5 bases and J by 0 bases, with 11 bases between. Per the germline V gene, CDR1 is SEHNR and CDR2 is FQNEAQ (reference sequence). The CDR3 nucleotides are TGTGCCAGCAGCCCCCCAGGGCATAGCAATCAGCCCCAGCATTTT. Its protein is CASSPPGHSNQPQHF.

This chain connects TRBV6-1 to TRBJ2-7, with unresolved D. CDR3 length equals 17 residues. V was clipped by 3 bases and J by 4 bases, with 22 bases between them. Germline V CDR1 and CDR2: MNHNS, SASEGT. The CDR3 spells CASSELFNFASEYEQYF. The CDR3 region has the DNA TGTGCCAGCAGTGAGCTTTTTAATTTCGCCTCGGAGTACGAGCAGTACTTC.

The chain employs TRBV7-7 and TRBJ2-1, with TRBD1 matching over 7 bases. Germline CDR1 is SSHAT and CDR2 is FNYEAQ (reference sequence). This CDR3 is built from 16 residues. The V segment lost 1 base and the J segment 0 bases; nucleotides outside the gene matches: 3. The CDR3 nucleotides read TGTGCCAGCAGCTTAGGGGCAGGGGGCTCCTACAATGAGCAGTTCTTC. This codes for CASSLGAGGSYNEQFF.

The chain has TRBV11-1 and TRBJ2-5; 11 bases map to TRBD1. Looked up from germline, CDR1 is SGHAT and CDR2 is FQDESV (reference sequence). The CDR3 runs to 13 residues. V lost 5 bases, J lost 8 bases, and 4 bases stayed unmatched. CDR3 amino acids: CASSPDRGPTQYF. For the CDR3, the DNA is TGTGCCAGCAGCCCGGACAGGGGGCCCACCCAGTACTTC.

CDR3 sequence reads: CASTLGRNTEAFF. CDR3 bases: TGCGCCAGCACCCTAGGCCGGAACACTGAAGCTTTCTTT. The rearrangement links TRBV4-1 to TRBJ1-1; D unclear. V was cut by 7 bases and J by 1 base, with 10 bases left in between. CDR1 and CDR2 (germline): MGHRA, YSYEKL. The CDR3 has 13 residues.

This clone was seen once. V and J are TRBV7-2 and TRBJ2-3; TRBD2 aligns across 8 bases. Germline V CDR1 and CDR2: SGHTA, FQGNSA. Germline trimming cut 5 bases from V and 2 bases from J; bases unmatched to any gene: 12. CDR3 size: 17 residues. In DNA form, the CDR3 reads TGTGCCAGCAGCAACCAAAGACTAGCGAGGAACACAGATACGCAGTATTTT. Protein sequence: CASSNQRLARNTDTQYF. Using reference TRBV7-2 and TRBJ2-3 for the parts outside the CDR3, the full variable domain is GAGVSQSPSNKVTEKGKDVELRCDPISGHTALYWYRQSLGQGLEFLIYFQGNSAPDKSGLPSDRFSAERTGGSVSTLTIQRTQQEDSAVYLCASSNQRLARNTDTQYFGPGTRLTVL.

The V call is TRBV10-3, the J call TRBJ2-1; 13 bases are a match to TRBD2. The CDR3 totals 17 residues. Germline loops: CDR1 ENHRY, CDR2 SYGVKD. Trimming removed 0 bases from V and 5 bases from J; junction bases left unmatched: 4. In DNA form, the CDR3 reads TGTGCCATCAGTGAGTCGGTGGGACTAGCGGGAAACAATGAGCAGTTCTTC. Translation: CAISESVGLAGNNEQFF.

The rearrangement links TRBV7-2 to TRBJ2-3, with 10 bases matching TRBD1. The trim removed 6 bases at V and 3 bases at J, leaving 9 bases unmatched. This CDR3 has 16 residues. CDR1 SGHTA and CDR2 FQGNSA come from the germline V gene. CDR3 in amino acids: CASRPPGQGLTDTQYF. For the CDR3, the DNA is TGTGCCAGCAGACCTCCGGGACAGGGGTTGACAGATACGCAGTATTTT.

CDR3: CASSQLTGSGGSNEQFF. CDR3 sequence (DNA): TGCGCCAGCAGCCAACTTACGGGGTCGGGAGGCAGTAATGAGCAGTTCTTC. The genes are TRBV4-3 and TRBJ2-1, with 7 bases that match TRBD2. Germline V lookup: CDR1 LGHNA, CDR2 YSLEER. The CDR3 contains 17 residues. With 2 bases clipped from V and 7 bases from J, the junction kept 14 bases outside the gene matches.

This clone was detected once. The chain joins TRBV27 to TRBJ2-1; 8 nucleotides align to TRBD2. V gave up 6 bases and J gave up 6 bases; unmatched junction bases: 10. Germline-derived CDR1 and CDR2 are MNHEY and SMNVEV (reference sequence). The CDR3 consists of 15 residues. CDR3 sequence reads: CASSRRGLAGNEQFF. For the CDR3, the DNA is TGTGCCAGCAGCCGTCGCGGACTAGCAGGCAATGAGCAGTTCTTC.

J is TRBJ2-7 and V is TRBV7-2; tentatively, D is TRBD1 (5 bases). The CDR3 is 14 amino acids. The V and J ends lost 5 bases and 0 bases respectively, with 11 bases between them. The germline V gene encodes CDR1 SGHTA and CDR2 FQGNSA. The CDR3 DNA reads TGTGCCAGCAGCGCATACAGGAGCTCCTACGAGCAGTACTTC. It encodes CASSAYRSSYEQYF.

This clone occurred once. V and J are TRBV4-2 and TRBJ2-7; 12 positions match TRBD2. The CDR3 is 18 residues long. Germline CDR1 LGHNA, CDR2 YNFKEQ. After removal of 4 bases from V and 5 bases from J, the junction contained 15 bases not matched to a gene. This CDR3 is CASSPRLISSGRADEQYF. In DNA, the CDR3 is TGTGCCAGCAGCCCACGTCTAATCTCTAGCGGGAGGGCCGACGAGCAGTACTTC.